These 23 T cell receptor beta chains were sequenced from one sample in a study of blood T cell repertoires in COVID-19. The protocol was immunoSEQ multiplex PCR, while the TCRdb copy is restricted to in-frame clones and leaves out a portion. The sample carries about 330,000 clones, around 82% recorded once. Specimen: peripheral blood. These TCRs come from a woman aged 45-59 years with acute or convalescent COVID-19.

The chain carries TRBV6-7 and TRBJ1-3, with D uncertain. TRBV6-7 is annotated as an ORF whose role is uncertain. The CDR3 spans 19 residues. V shed 0 bases and J shed 0 bases, with 18 bases lying between them. The CDR3 reads CASSYSRPLTATSGNTIYF. In DNA, the CDR3 is TGTGCCAGCAGTTACTCCCGACCTTTAACAGCCACCTCTGGAAACACCATATATTTT.

The chain carries TRBV9 and TRBJ1-1; D is ambiguous. This CDR3 contains 13 residues. V lost 3 bases, J lost 0 bases, and 6 bases lay in between. Germline lookup yields CDR1 SGDLS and CDR2 YYNGEE. Here the CDR3 DNA reads TGTGCCAGCAGCGGAGGTATGAACACTGAAGCTTTCTTT. This gives the protein CASSGGMNTEAFF.

CDR3: CASSKRGENSNQPQHF. In nucleotides, the CDR3 is TGTGCCAGCAGCAAACGGGGGGAGAATAGCAATCAGCCCCAGCATTTT. The V call is TRBV21-1, the J call TRBJ1-5. TRBV21-1 is a recognized pseudogene. The CDR3 contains 16 residues.

This chain joins TRBV6-5 and TRBJ1-4; D is undetermined. V lost 2 bases to trimming and J lost 4 bases, with 8 bases between them. The germline CDR1 and CDR2 sequences are MNHEY and SVGAGI. This CDR3 spans 14 amino acids. The CDR3 spells CASSYNRFNEKLFF. In DNA form, the CDR3 reads TGTGCCAGCAGTTACAACAGATTTAATGAAAAACTGTTTTTT.

The CDR3 loop is CASSLGPVNSNQPQHF. DNA for the CDR3: TGTGCCAGCAGCTTAGGGCCAGTAAATAGCAATCAGCCCCAGCATTTT. The V and J genes are TRBV7-9 and TRBJ1-5, with D unclear. CDR1 is SEHNR and CDR2 is FQNEAQ in the germline V gene (reference sequence). Trimming stripped 1 base from V and 0 bases from J, with 10 bases between. The CDR3 is made up of 16 amino acids.

The chain combines TRBV7-2 with TRBJ1-3; no clear D. There are 15 residues in the CDR3. V dropped 5 bases and J dropped 0 bases, with 11 bases sitting between them. CDR1 SGHTA and CDR2 FQGNSA come from the germline V gene. The chain's CDR3 is CASSPTLSSGNTIYF. The CDR3 DNA sequence: TGTGCCAGCAGCCCCACCCTGAGCTCTGGAAACACCATATATTTT.

The chain joins TRBV5-1 to TRBJ2-3; 10 bases align to TRBD2. CDR1 and CDR2 from the germline V gene are SGHRS and YFSETQ. The CDR3 has 17 amino acids. J gave up 1 base and V 2 bases, and 7 bases lay outside the gene matches. Here the CDR3 DNA reads TGCGCCAGCAGCTTTAAATTAGCGGGAGGAGGCACAGATACGCAGTATTTT. It yields the protein CASSFKLAGGGTDTQYF.

The genes are TRBV30 and TRBJ1-2; D unclear. This CDR3 spans 12 amino acids. V lost 3 bases and J lost 7, with 12 bases in between. Looked up from germline, CDR1 is GTSNPN and CDR2 is SVGIG (reference sequence). CDR3 in DNA: TGTGCCTGGAGCAATGTGGAGGGTGGCTACACCTTC. It specifies CAWSNVEGGYTF.

This chain links TRBV11-2 with TRBJ1-2, with TRBD1 matching 11 bases. The V segment lost 0 bases and the J segment 5 bases; nucleotides outside the gene matches: 2. CDR3 length: 15 residues. The germline CDR1 and CDR2 sequences are SGHAT and FQNNGV. CDR3 DNA sequence: TGTGCCAGCAGCTTAGATTGGGACAGGGGGTATGGCTACACCTTC. It yields the protein CASSLDWDRGYGYTF.

This sequence joins TRBV5-5 and TRBJ2-2; 9 positions agree with TRBD2. CDR1 is SGHKS and CDR2 is YYEKEE in the germline V gene (reference sequence). V shed 2 bases and J 6 bases; nucleotides not matched to a gene: 8. This CDR3 is 16 amino acids long. DNA for the CDR3: TGTGCCAGCAGCTTCCAAATAGCGGGAGTGGCCGGGGAGCTGTTTTTT. Its translation: CASSFQIAGVAGELFF.

The chain links TRBV6-4 to TRBJ2-7; maybe TRBD1 (5 bases). V lost 6 bases to trimming and J lost 1 base, with 22 bases between them. Germline V gene sequence: CDR1 MRHNA, CDR2 SNTAGT. The CDR3 is 17 amino acids. CDR3 loop: CASRIARGSVESYEQYV. DNA for the CDR3: TGTGCCAGCAGGATCGCTAGGGGCAGTGTTGAGTCCTACGAGCAGTACGTC.

The chain combines TRBV24-1 with TRBJ2-1; TRBD2 matches at 14 bases. The V segment lost 10 bases and the J segment 7 bases; nucleotides outside the gene matches: 5. Germline assignment: CDR1 KGHDR and CDR2 SFDVKD. This CDR3 has 14 amino acids. CDR3: CATGTSGSRNEQFF. CDR3 bases: TGTGCCACAGGGACTAGCGGGAGTAGGAATGAGCAGTTCTTC.

This chain connects TRBV19 to TRBJ1-4, with 9 nucleotides matching TRBD1. The CDR3 runs to 17 residues. Unmatched junction bases numbered 12, after V lost 3 bases and J lost 7 bases. Germline V gene lookup returns CDR1 LNHDA and CDR2 SQIVND (reference sequence). The CDR3 is CASSILGQGPTGEKLFF. CDR3 sequence (DNA): TGTGCCAGTAGTATCTTAGGACAGGGGCCAACTGGTGAAAAACTGTTTTTT.

This chain links TRBV5-8 with TRBJ2-1; TRBD1 matches at 9 bases. The CDR3 has 15 amino acids. The germline V gene encodes CDR1 SGHTS and CDR2 YDEGEE. V trimming: 4 bases; J trimming: 4 bases; junction bases outside the gene matches: 6. The CDR3 reads CASSLQGQGYNEQFF. The CDR3 DNA sequence: TGTGCCAGCAGCCTACAGGGACAGGGTTACAATGAGCAGTTCTTC.

This clone was seen once. The chain is built from TRBV19 and TRBJ1-2, with D tentatively TRBD1 (6 bases). CDR1 is LNHDA, CDR2 SQIVND, per germline (reference sequence). CDR3 length equals 14 residues. The V end was cut by 5 bases, the J end by 2 bases, with 12 bases between. DNA for the CDR3: TGTGCCAGTAGTCAAGGACAGTCAAACTATGGCTACACCTTC. This sequence encodes CASSQGQSNYGYTF.

The V and J genes are TRBV18 and TRBJ2-1, with 16 bases aligning to TRBD2. Germline CDR1 reads KGHSH; CDR2 reads LQKENI. There are 19 residues in the CDR3. The trim removed 3 bases at V and 4 bases at J, leaving 9 bases unmatched. The CDR3 sequence: CASSPFGTSGRAAYNEQFF. Here the CDR3 DNA reads TGTGCCAGCTCACCCTTCGGGACTAGCGGGAGGGCCGCTTACAATGAGCAGTTCTTC. The variable domain in full, with the rest retrieved from reference TRBV18 and TRBJ2-1, is NAGVMQNPRHLVRRRGQEARLRCSPMKGHSHVYWYRQLPEEGLKFMVYLQKENIIDESGMPKERFSAEFPKEGPSILRIQQVVRGDSAAYFCASSPFGTSGRAAYNEQFFGPGTRLTVL.

The gene calls are TRBV10-3 and TRBJ2-3; D unclear. V lost 3 bases, J lost 4 bases, and 8 bases lay in between. Per the germline V gene, CDR1 is ENHRY and CDR2 is SYGVKD. The CDR3 extends over 13 amino acids. CDR3 DNA sequence: TGTGCCATCAGTGAAACAAGCGCAGATACGCAGTATTTT. It codes for CAISETSADTQYF.

For the CDR3, the DNA is TGTGCCAGCAGCCCGACGGAGGGTGAAGAAAAACTGTTTTTT. Its protein product is CASSPTEGEEKLFF. The chain combines TRBV5-8 with TRBJ1-4; D not certain. The CDR3 extends over 14 amino acids. The germline CDR1 and CDR2 sequences are SGHTS and YDEGEE. Trimming removed 4 bases at V and 8 bases at J, with 15 bases between.

CDR3: CAISESGRDGEQFF. CDR3 coding DNA: TGTGCCATCAGTGAGTCGGGGAGGGACGGTGAGCAGTTCTTC. This rearrangement joins TRBV10-3 to TRBJ2-1; 7 bases match TRBD2. Germline V gives CDR1 ENHRY, CDR2 SYGVKD. J was trimmed by 9 bases and V by 0 bases; bases with no gene match: 5. This CDR3 region has 14 residues.

V usage is TRBV27 and J usage is TRBJ2-4; 10 positions agree with TRBD2. Germline trimming cut 0 bases from V and 10 bases from J; bases unmatched to any gene: 6. Germline lookup yields CDR1 MNHEY and CDR2 SMNVEV (reference sequence). The CDR3 contains 15 residues. CDR3 amino acids: CASSLSGLASPIQYF. For the CDR3, the DNA is TGTGCCAGCAGTTTATCGGGACTAGCGTCTCCAATTCAGTACTTC.

V and J are TRBV3-1 (or the pseudogene TRBV3-2) and TRBJ1-1; unclear D gene. The CDR3 is made up of 13 amino acids. The germline gives CDR1 LGHDT, CDR2 YNNKEL (reference sequence). V was pared by 8 bases and J by 1 base, with 11 bases between. In DNA, the CDR3 is TGTGCCAGCTTCGAGAGTGGGAACACTGAAGCTTTCTTT. Its protein product is CASFESGNTEAFF.

CDR3 in DNA: TGTGCCAGCAGCCGTGACAGGGGCAATCAGCCCCAGCATTTT. As protein: CASSRDRGNQPQHF. The rearrangement uses TRBV11-2 and TRBJ1-5, with 7 bases lining up with TRBD1. Losses at the gene ends were 5 bases for V and 2 bases for J; bases not matched to a gene: 3. Germline CDR1 is SGHAT and CDR2 is FQNNGV. The CDR3 runs to 14 residues.

The V and J genes are TRBV19 and TRBJ1-3; D unresolved. Trimming shortened V by 5 bases and J by 8 bases, and 10 bases separated the two germline ends. CDR1 and CDR2 from the germline V gene are LNHDA and SQIVND (reference sequence). The length of the CDR3 is 12 residues. The CDR3 nucleotides read TGTGCCAGTAGTCGTGCCGGGTACACCATATATTTT. Amino acids: CASSRAGYTIYF.